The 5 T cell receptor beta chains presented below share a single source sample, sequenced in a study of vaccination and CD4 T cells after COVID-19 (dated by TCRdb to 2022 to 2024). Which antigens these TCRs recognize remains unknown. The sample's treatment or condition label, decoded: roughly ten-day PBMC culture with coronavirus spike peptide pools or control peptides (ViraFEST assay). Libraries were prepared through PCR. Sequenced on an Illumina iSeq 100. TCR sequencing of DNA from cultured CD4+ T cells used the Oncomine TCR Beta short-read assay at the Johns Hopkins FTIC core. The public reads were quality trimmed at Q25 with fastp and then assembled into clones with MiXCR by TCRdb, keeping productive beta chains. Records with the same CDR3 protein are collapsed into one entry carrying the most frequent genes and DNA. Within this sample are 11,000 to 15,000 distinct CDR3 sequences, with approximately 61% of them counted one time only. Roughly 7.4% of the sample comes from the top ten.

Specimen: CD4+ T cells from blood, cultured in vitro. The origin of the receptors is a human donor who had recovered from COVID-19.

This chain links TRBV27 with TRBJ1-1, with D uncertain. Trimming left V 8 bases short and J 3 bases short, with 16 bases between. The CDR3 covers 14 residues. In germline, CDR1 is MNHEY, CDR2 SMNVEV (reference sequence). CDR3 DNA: TGTGCCAGCCTAGGGAATAGGGCCCACACTGAAGCTTTCTTT. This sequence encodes CASLGNRAHTEAFF.

The CDR3 DNA reads TGTGCCAGCAGTTACTCGGGACAGCCGAACACTGAAGCTTTCTTT. This encodes CASSYSGQPNTEAFF. V is TRBV6-5 and J is TRBJ1-1; TRBD1 matches 7 bases. The CDR3 totals 15 residues. The germline V gene has CDR1 MNHEY and CDR2 SVGAGI. The V and J ends lost 0 bases and 1 base, in that order; junction bases with no gene match: 2.

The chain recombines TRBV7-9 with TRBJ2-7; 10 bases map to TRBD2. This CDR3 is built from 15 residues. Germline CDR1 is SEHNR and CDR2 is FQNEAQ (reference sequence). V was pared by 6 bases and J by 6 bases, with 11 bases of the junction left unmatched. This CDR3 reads CASRVALAGDTEQYF. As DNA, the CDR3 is TGTGCCAGCAGGGTGGCCCTAGCGGGAGATACCGAGCAGTACTTC.

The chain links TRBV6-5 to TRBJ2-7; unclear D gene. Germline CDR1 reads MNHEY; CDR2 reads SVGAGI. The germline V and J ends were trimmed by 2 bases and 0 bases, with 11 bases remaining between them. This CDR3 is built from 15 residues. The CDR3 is CASSYGRLSSYEQYF. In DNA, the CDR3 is TGTGCCAGCAGTTACGGACGGCTCAGCTCCTACGAGCAGTACTTC.

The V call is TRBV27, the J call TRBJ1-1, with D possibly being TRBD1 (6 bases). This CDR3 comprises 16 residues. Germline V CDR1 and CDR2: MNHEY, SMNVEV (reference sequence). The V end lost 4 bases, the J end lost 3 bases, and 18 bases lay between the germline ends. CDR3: CASSSPRQGSHTEAFF. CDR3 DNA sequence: TGTGCCAGCAGTTCACCCCGTCAGGGGAGTCACACTGAAGCTTTCTTT.